The clone carrying this T cell receptor (beta chain) has a single count. Method: immunoSEQ multiplex PCR; TCRdb's copy keeps in-frame clones and lacks some. Of fewer than 90,000 clones listed, 70% to 90% are singletons. The data are from a study of OX40 agonist ivuxolimab in advanced cancers. The origin of this receptor is an adult with an advanced solid tumor such as melanoma, head and neck, liver or kidney cancer. The source was CD4+ or CD8+ T cells sorted from blood, collected in a trial of the OX40 agonist ivuxolimab.

The CDR3 spells CASSLSQGRTGELFF. CDR3 DNA sequence: TGTGCCAGCAGCTTATCACAGGGTAGAACCGGGGAGCTGTTTTTT. The chain couples TRBV7-8 to TRBJ2-2; TRBD1 might be the D (6 bases). CDR3 size: 15 residues. Per the germline V gene, CDR1 is SGHVS and CDR2 is FQNEAQ. V was shortened by 2 bases and J by 5 bases, with 12 bases between the two germline ends.